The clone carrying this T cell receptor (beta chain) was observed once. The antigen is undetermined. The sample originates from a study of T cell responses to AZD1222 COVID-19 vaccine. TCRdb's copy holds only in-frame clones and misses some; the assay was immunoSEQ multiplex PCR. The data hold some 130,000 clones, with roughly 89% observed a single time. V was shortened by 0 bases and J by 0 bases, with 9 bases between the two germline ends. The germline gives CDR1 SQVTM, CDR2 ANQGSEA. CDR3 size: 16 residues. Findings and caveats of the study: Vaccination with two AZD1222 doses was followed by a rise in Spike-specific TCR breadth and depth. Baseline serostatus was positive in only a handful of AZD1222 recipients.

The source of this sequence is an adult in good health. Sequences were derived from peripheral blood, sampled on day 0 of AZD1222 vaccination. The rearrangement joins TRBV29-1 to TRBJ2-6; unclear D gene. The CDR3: CSVEDLRISGANVLTF. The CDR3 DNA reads TGCAGCGTTGAAGATTTGAGGATCTCTGGGGCCAACGTCCTGACTTTC.